This T cell receptor beta chain was profiled in a study of human thymus T cells. Study-wide results and limits: Repertoires sampled from thymus and blood appeared biased in V and J gene usage. Highly overlapping thymic repertoires in unrelated individuals were reported by related research.

Corrective heart surgery yielded resections, and these provided the thymus tissue. Samples came from healthy Finnish infants during open corrective cardiac surgery. Measured with immunoSEQ multiplex PCR; TCRdb has only the in-frame clones, and not every one. The data show about 78,000 clones, with 90% to 98% seen just once and approximately 0.03% held by the top ten. This CDR3 has 16 residues. The V gene's germline CDR1 is SGHTA and CDR2 FQGNSA. The germline V and J ends were trimmed by 1 base and 3 bases, with 12 bases remaining between them. For this clone: Its antigen is unknown.

The source is a boy less than two years old with a congenital heart defect but otherwise immunologically healthy. Material: thymus tissue. The rearrangement joins TRBV7-2 to TRBJ1-4, with D perhaps matching TRBD1 (5 bases). The CDR3 region is CASSLGSRGANEKLFF. In DNA form, the CDR3 reads TGTGCCAGCAGCTTAGGCTCCCGAGGGGCTAATGAAAAACTGTTTTTT.